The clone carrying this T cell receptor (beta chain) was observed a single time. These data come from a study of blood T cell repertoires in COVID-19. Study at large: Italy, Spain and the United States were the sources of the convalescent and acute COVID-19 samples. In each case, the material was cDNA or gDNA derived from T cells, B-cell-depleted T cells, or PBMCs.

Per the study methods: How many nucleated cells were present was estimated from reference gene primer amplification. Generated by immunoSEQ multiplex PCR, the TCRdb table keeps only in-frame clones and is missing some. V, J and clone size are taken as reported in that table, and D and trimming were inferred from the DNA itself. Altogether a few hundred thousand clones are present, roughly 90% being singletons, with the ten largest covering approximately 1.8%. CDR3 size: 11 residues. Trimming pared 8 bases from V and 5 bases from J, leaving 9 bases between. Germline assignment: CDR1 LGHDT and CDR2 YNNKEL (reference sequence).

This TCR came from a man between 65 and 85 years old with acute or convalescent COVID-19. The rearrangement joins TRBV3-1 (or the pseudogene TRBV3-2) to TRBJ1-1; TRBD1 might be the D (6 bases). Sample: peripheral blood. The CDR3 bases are TGTGCCAGCCAAAGGGGGACTGAAGCTTTCTTT. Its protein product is CASQRGTEAFF.